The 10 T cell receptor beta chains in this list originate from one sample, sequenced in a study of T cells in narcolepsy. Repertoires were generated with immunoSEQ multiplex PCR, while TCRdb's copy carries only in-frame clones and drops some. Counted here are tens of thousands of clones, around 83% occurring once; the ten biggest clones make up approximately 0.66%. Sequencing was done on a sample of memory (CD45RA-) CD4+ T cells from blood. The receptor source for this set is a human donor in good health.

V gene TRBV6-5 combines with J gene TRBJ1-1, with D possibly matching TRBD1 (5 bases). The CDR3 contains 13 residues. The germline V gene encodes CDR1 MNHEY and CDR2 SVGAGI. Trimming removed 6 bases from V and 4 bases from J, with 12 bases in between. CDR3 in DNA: TGTGCCAGCAGAGAGGGACCAAGCACTGAAGCTTTCTTT. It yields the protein CASREGPSTEAFF.

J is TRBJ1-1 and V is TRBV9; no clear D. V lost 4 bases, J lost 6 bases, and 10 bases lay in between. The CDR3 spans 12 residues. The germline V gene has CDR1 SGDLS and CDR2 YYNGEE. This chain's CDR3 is CASSPRGSEAFF. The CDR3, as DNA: TGTGCCAGCAGCCCCCGGGGTTCTGAAGCTTTCTTT.

The CDR3 region is CASSLQGNTQYF. In nucleotides, the CDR3 is TGTGCCAGTAGTTTACAGGGTAATACGCAGTATTTT. This chain connects TRBV19 to TRBJ2-3; a weak D match, TRBD1 (6 bases). V was trimmed by 5 bases and J by 7 bases, leaving 10 bases between them. The CDR3 has 12 amino acids. Germline V gene sequence: CDR1 LNHDA, CDR2 SQIVND (reference sequence).

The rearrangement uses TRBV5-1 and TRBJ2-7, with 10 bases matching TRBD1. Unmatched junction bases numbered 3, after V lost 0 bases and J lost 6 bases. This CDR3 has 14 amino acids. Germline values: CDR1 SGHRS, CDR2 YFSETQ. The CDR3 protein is CASSLGQGASEQYV. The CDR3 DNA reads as TGCGCCAGCAGCTTGGGACAGGGGGCGAGCGAGCAGTACGTC.

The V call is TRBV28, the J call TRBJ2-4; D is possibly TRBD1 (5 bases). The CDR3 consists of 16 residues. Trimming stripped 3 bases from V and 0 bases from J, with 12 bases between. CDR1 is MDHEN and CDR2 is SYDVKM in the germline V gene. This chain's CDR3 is CASSLLGQIAKNIQYF. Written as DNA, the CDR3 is TGTGCCAGCAGTTTGCTGGGGCAAATAGCCAAAAACATTCAGTACTTC.

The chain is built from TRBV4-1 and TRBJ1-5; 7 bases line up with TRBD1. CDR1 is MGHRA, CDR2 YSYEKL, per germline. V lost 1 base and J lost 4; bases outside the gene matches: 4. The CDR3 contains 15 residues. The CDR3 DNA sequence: TGCGCCAGCAGCCAAGCGACAGGGCTTAATCAGCCCCAGCATTTT. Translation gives CASSQATGLNQPQHF.

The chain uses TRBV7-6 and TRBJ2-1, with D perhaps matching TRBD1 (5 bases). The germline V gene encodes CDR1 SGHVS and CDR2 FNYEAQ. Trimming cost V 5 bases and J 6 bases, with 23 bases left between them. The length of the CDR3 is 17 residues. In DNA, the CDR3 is TGTGCCAGCAGCCCACTCCCTCCGACAGTGCTCGGCAATGAGCAGTTCTTC. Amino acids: CASSPLPPTVLGNEQFF.

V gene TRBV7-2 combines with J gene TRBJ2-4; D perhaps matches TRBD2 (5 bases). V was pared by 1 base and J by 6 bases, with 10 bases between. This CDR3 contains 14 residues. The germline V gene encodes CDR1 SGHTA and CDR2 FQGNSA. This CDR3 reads CASSLEISVNIQYF. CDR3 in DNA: TGTGCCAGCAGCTTAGAAATTAGCGTAAACATTCAGTACTTC.

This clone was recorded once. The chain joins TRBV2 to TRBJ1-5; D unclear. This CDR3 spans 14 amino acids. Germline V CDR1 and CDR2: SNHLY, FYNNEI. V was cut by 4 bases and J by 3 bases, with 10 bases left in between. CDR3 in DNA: TGTGCCAGCAGTGGGGTGGCCTCCAATCAGCCCCAGCATTTT. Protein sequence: CASSGVASNQPQHF.

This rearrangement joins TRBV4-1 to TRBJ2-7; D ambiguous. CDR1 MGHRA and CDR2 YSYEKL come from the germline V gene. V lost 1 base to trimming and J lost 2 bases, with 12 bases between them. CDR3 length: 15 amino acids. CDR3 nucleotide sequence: TGCGCCAGCAGCCAAGTGTTCAGCCTCACCTACGAGCAGTACTTC. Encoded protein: CASSQVFSLTYEQYF.